The clone carrying this T cell receptor (beta chain) was seen more than once but under ten times. No donor was unhealthy or non-Caucasian. cDNA carried unique molecular identifiers, and a universal primer site was added by template switching. TCRdb re-called the 5' RACE reads with MiXCR, one entry per CDR3 protein. The table includes a few hundred thousand distinct CDR3 sequences, approximately 7.1% detected once. V was clipped by 4 bases and J by 6 bases; unmatched bases: 15. The CDR3 length is 18 residues. Germline CDR1 is SGHAT and CDR2 is FQDESV (reference sequence). This record comes from a study of identical twins. This sample was shared with a second study, whose subject was T cells expressing NK-cell markers. That report adds: One of the eight sequenced donors was seronegative, whereas the other seven were HCMV-seropositive.

This sequence was found in a woman younger than 35 in good health. Sequenced material: CD8+ T cells sorted from blood. The J gene is TRBJ2-1, the V gene TRBV11-1, with TRBD2 matching 10 bases. The CDR3 nucleotides are TGTGCCAGCAGCTCACCTGGGTTAAGCGGGGGGGCCGGCAATGAGCAGTTCTTC. It is translated as CASSSPGLSGGAGNEQFF. Full variable domain (missing parts from reference TRBV11-1 and TRBJ2-1): EAEVAQSPRYKITEKSQAVAFWCDPISGHATLYWYRQILGQGPELLVQFQDESVVDDSQLPKDRFSAERLKGVDSTLKIQPAELGDSAMYLCASSSPGLSGGAGNEQFFGPGTRLTVL.